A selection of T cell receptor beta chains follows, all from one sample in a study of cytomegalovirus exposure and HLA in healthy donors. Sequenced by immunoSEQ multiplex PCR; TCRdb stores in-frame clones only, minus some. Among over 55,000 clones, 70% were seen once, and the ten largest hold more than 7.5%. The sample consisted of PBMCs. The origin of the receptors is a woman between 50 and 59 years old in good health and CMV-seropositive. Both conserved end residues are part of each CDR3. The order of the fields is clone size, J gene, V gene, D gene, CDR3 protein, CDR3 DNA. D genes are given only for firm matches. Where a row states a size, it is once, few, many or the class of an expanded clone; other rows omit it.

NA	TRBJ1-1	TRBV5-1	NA	CASSLTDEAFF	TGCGCCAGCAGCTTGACAGATGAAGCTTTCTTT
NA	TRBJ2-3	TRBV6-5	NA	CASSYGPPRTDTQYF	TGTGCCAGCAGTTACGGCCCGCCTCGCACAGATACGCAGTATTTT
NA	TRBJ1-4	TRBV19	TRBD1	CASSPRQGGTEKLFF	TGTGCCAGTAGTCCCCGACAGGGTGGGACGGAAAAACTGTTTTTT
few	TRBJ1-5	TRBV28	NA	CASSLTGGRDSYSNQPQHF	TGTGCCAGCAGTTTAACTGGGGGCAGAGATTCGTATAGCAATCAGCCCCAGCATTTT
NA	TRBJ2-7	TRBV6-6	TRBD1	CASSYTGQGEYF	TGTGCCAGCAGTTACACGGGACAGGGAGAGTACTTC
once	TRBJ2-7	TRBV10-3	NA	CAISVDESSYEQYF	TGTGCCATCAGTGTCGATGAGAGCTCCTACGAGCAGTACTTC
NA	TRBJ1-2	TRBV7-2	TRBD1	CASRYGTDDGYTF	TGTGCCAGCAGGTACGGGACAGATGATGGCTACACCTTC
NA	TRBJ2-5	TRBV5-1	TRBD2	CASSLIAGEETQYF	TGCGCCAGCAGCTTGATAGCGGGTGAAGAGACCCAGTACTTC
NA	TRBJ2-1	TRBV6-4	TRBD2	CASSEQLAGYNEQFF	TGTGCCAGCAGCGAGCAGCTAGCGGGGTACAATGAGCAGTTCTTC
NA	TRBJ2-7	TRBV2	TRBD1	CASSEPRDRGNEQYF	TGTGCCAGCAGTGAACCCCGGGACAGGGGAAACGAGCAGTACTTC
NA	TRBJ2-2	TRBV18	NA	CASSLTQGIGGELFF	TGTGCCAGCTCACTGACCCAGGGTATTGGCGGGGAGCTGTTTTTT
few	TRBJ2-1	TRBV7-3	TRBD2	CASGPRTSGRGNEQFF	TGTGCCAGCGGGCCCAGGACTAGCGGGAGAGGTAATGAGCAGTTCTTC
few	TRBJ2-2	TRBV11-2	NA	CASSFSGTGELFF	TGTGCCAGCAGCTTTTCGGGGACCGGGGAGCTGTTTTTT
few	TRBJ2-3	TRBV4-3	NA	CASSQGEATSTDTQYF	TGCGCCAGCAGCCAAGGTGAGGCCACCTCCACAGATACGCAGTATTTT
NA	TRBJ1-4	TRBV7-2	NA	CASSMGDKNEKLFF	TGTGCCAGCAGTATGGGGGACAAGAATGAAAAACTGTTTTTT
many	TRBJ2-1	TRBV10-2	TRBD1	CASSEPGQGNEQFF	TGCGCCAGCAGTGAGCCGGGACAGGGCAATGAGCAGTTCTTC
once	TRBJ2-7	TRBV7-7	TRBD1	CASSVGTGGDEQYF	TGTGCCAGCAGCGTTGGGACAGGGGGCGACGAGCAGTACTTC
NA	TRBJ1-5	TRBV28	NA	CASSFDRTRNQPQHF	TGTGCCAGCAGTTTCGACAGGACCCGCAATCAGCCCCAGCATTTT
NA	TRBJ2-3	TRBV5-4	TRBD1	CASSLDRGSTDTQYF	TGTGCCAGCAGCTTGGACAGGGGAAGCACAGATACGCAGTATTTT
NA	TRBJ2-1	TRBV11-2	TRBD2	CASSPRLAGLYNEQFF	TGTGCCAGCAGCCCTCGTTTAGCGGGGCTCTACAATGAGCAGTTCTTC
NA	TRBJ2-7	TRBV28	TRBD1	CASRHRDSGSYEQYF	TGTGCCAGCAGACATCGGGACAGTGGATCGTACGAGCAGTACTTC
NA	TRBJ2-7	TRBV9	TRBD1	CASSARGQGAYEQYF	TGTGCCAGCAGCGCGCGGGGACAGGGGGCCTACGAGCAGTACTTC
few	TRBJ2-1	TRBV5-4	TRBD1	CASSRDREYNEQFF	TGTGCCAGCAGCCGGGACAGGGAATACAATGAGCAGTTCTTC
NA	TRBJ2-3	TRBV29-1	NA	CSVVGDTDTQYF	TGCAGCGTTGTCGGGGACACAGATACGCAGTATTTT
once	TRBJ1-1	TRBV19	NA	CASSQQGPTEAFF	TGTGCCAGTAGCCAACAGGGCCCCACTGAAGCTTTCTTT
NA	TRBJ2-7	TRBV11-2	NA	CASSSTQFNYEQYF	TGTGCCAGCAGCTCCACACAATTCAATTACGAGCAGTACTTC
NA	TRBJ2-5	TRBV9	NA	CASSVMGGKETQYF	TGTGCCAGCAGCGTAATGGGGGGAAAAGAGACCCAGTACTTC
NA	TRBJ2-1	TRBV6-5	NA	CASSRMRLNNEQFF	TGTGCCAGCAGTCGTATGAGGCTAAACAATGAGCAGTTCTTC